These 22 T cell receptor beta chains came from one sample sequenced in a study of blood T cell repertoires in COVID-19. Generated by immunoSEQ multiplex PCR, the TCRdb table keeps only in-frame clones and is missing some. The data show some 120,000 clones, with approximately 80% seen just once and 7.5% held by the top ten. Sequences were obtained from peripheral blood. The receptors were gathered from a man between 65 and 80 years old with active or convalescent COVID-19.

This chain uses TRBV3-1 (or the pseudogene TRBV3-2) with TRBJ1-3; tentative D call: TRBD1 (5 bases). CDR1 and CDR2 (germline): LGHDT, YNNKEL (reference sequence). The V end was cut by 1 base, the J end by 2 bases, with 24 bases between. The CDR3 consists of 20 residues. The CDR3 DNA follows: TGTGCCAGCAGCCAAGTTTTTGGGGGGAGAAGGGGTACTACTGGAAACACCATATATTTT. Protein: CASSQVFGGRRGTTGNTIYF.

In its sample, this clone was seen a few times. At the DNA level, this CDR3 is encoded by other sequences in the same sample as well. This sequence joins TRBV6-5 and TRBJ1-1; possibly TRBD1 for D (6 bases). The V end was cut by 1 base, the J end by 2 bases, with 8 bases between. Germline assignment: CDR1 MNHEY and CDR2 SVGAGI. The length of the CDR3 is 14 residues. CDR3 in amino acids: CASSYLQGNTEAFF. Here the CDR3 DNA reads TGTGCCAGCAGTTACTTACAGGGAAACACTGAAGCTTTCTTT.

This clone was seen many times. The chain combines TRBV30 with TRBJ2-7, with 10 bases matching TRBD1. CDR3 length: 18 residues. Losses at the gene ends were 1 base for V and 0 bases for J; bases not matched to a gene: 12. Germline CDR1 is GTSNPN and CDR2 is SVGIG (reference sequence). CDR3 DNA: TGTGCCTGGAGTGCCCGACAGGGGGCGAGGCAGGGCTCCTACGAGCAGTACTTC. This codes for CAWSARQGARQGSYEQYF.

V gene TRBV5-4 combines with J gene TRBJ2-5, with D possibly matching TRBD1 (5 bases). The CDR3 has 12 residues. Germline V gene data show CDR1 as SGHNT and CDR2 as YYREEE (reference sequence). Trimming removed 4 bases at V and 5 bases at J, with 9 bases between. CDR3 protein: CASSPKGETQYF. As DNA, the CDR3 is TGTGCCAGCAGCCCAAAGGGGGAGACCCAGTACTTC.

The chain uses TRBV3-1 (or the pseudogene TRBV3-2) and TRBJ1-1, with D possibly being TRBD1 (6 bases). The CDR3 length is 17 residues. Germline V gives CDR1 LGHDT, CDR2 YNNKEL (reference sequence). V lost 1 base and J 1 base, leaving 16 bases between the germline ends. CDR3 sequence reads: CASSQAPLGGGNTEAFF. The CDR3 DNA is TGTGCCAGCAGCCAAGCCCCCTTGGGAGGGGGGAACACTGAAGCTTTCTTT.

The chain employs TRBV23-1 and TRBJ1-2; D remains ambiguous. TRBV23-1 belongs to the ORF category, with a function that is uncertain. The CDR3 totals 14 residues. V was trimmed by 4 bases and J by 2 bases, leaving 11 bases between them. The CDR3 spells CASSRARINYGYTF. As DNA, the CDR3 is TGCGCCAGCAGTCGGGCCAGAATCAACTATGGCTACACCTTC.

The V gene is TRBV7-3, the J gene TRBJ2-5; possibly TRBD1 for D (7 bases). V lost 2 bases to trimming and J lost 5 bases, with 18 bases between them. This CDR3 region has 16 residues. CDR1 and CDR2 from the germline V gene are SGHTA and FQGTGA. DNA of the CDR3: TGTGCCAGCAGCTTAGGGATTACTCCAGGGGGGGAGACCCAGTACTTC. This translates into CASSLGITPGGETQYF.

CDR3 nucleotides: TGTGCCAGTGGGGCTCGGACGGATACGCAGTATTTT. This translates into CASGARTDTQYF. V usage is TRBV19 and J usage is TRBJ2-3; the D gene is possibly TRBD1 (5 bases). V lost 8 bases to trimming and J lost 6 bases, with 12 bases between them. CDR1 and CDR2 (germline): LNHDA, SQIVND (reference sequence). The CDR3 is made up of 12 amino acids.

The V and J genes are TRBV5-1 and TRBJ2-5; D is possibly TRBD2 (5 bases). Trimming removed 0 bases at V and 7 bases at J, with 10 bases between. CDR3 size: 13 residues. Germline CDR1 and CDR2: SGHRS and YFSETQ. CDR3 residues: CASSLDSGGTQYF. Written as DNA, the CDR3 is TGCGCCAGCAGCTTGGACAGCGGTGGGACCCAGTACTTC.

The V call is TRBV10-1, the J call TRBJ2-7, with a weak D call TRBD2 (5 bases). This CDR3 is 10 amino acids long. The V end was cut by 11 bases, the J end by 3 bases, with 8 bases between. The V gene's germline CDR1 is WNHNN and CDR2 SYGVQD (reference sequence). The CDR3 protein is CAVEDYEQYF. CDR3 DNA sequence: TGCGCCGTGGAGGACTACGAGCAGTACTTC.

The rearrangement joins TRBV28 to TRBJ2-7; 7 nucleotides align to TRBD2. V trimming: 5 bases; J trimming: 6 bases; junction bases outside the gene matches: 10. Germline loops: CDR1 MDHEN, CDR2 SYDVKM. The length of the CDR3 is 14 residues. The CDR3: CASSRSRGIREQYF. In DNA form, the CDR3 reads TGTGCCAGCAGTCGATCGCGGGGGATCCGCGAGCAGTACTTC.

The rearrangement joins TRBV7-9 to TRBJ2-3, with TRBD2 identical over 10 bases. In germline, CDR1 is SEHNR, CDR2 FQNEAQ (reference sequence). The V gene end was trimmed by 3 bases and the J gene end by 1 base; junction bases not matched to a gene: 4. The CDR3 length is 16 residues. CDR3 coding DNA: TGTGCCAGCAGCTTCCTTAGCGGGGGGCGCACAGATACGCAGTATTTT. Its protein product is CASSFLSGGRTDTQYF.

The rearrangement joins TRBV6-5 to TRBJ2-7, with a weak D call TRBD2 (5 bases). The V end lost 7 bases, the J end lost 7 bases, and 11 bases lay between the germline ends. The CDR3 sequence is 11 residues long. Germline CDR1 is MNHEY and CDR2 is SVGAGI. This CDR3 reads CASIRGEEQYF. In DNA form, the CDR3 reads TGTGCCAGCATACGGGGTGAGGAGCAGTACTTC.

This rearrangement joins TRBV27 to TRBJ1-1; D uncertain. The germline V and J ends were trimmed by 8 bases and 4 bases, with 23 bases remaining between them. The germline CDR1 and CDR2 sequences are MNHEY and SMNVEV (reference sequence). CDR3 length equals 16 residues. The CDR3 DNA reads as TGTGCCAGCCTTCCGCGCAGCGGGATAGTGGGCACTGAAGCTTTCTTT. As protein: CASLPRSGIVGTEAFF.

This chain connects TRBV12-5 to TRBJ2-6; the match to TRBD1 covers 7 bases. Germline trimming cut 5 bases from V and 1 base from J; bases unmatched to any gene: 2. The CDR3 loop spans 15 amino acids. Germline loops: CDR1 LGHNT, CDR2 FRNRAP. The CDR3 DNA reads as TGTGCTAGTGGTCAGACAGGGTCTGGGGCCAACGTCCTGACTTTC. Amino acids: CASGQTGSGANVLTF.

V is TRBV30 and J is TRBJ1-2, with a possible D match to TRBD1 (5 bases). V was trimmed by 2 bases and J by 4 bases, leaving 11 bases between them. The length of the CDR3 is 13 residues. Germline V lookup: CDR1 GTSNPN, CDR2 SVGIG (reference sequence). CDR3 in amino acids: CAWSLQGGYGYTF. The CDR3 bases are TGTGCCTGGAGTCTCCAGGGCGGCTATGGCTACACCTTC.

The V and J genes are TRBV6-5 and TRBJ1-1; the D is unclear. Trimming stripped 8 bases from V and 1 base from J, with 8 bases between. The CDR3 has 12 amino acids. From germline, CDR1 is MNHEY and CDR2 SVGAGI. The CDR3 nucleotides read TGTGCCAGCCGGGTTGCGAACACTGAAGCTTTCTTT. It encodes CASRVANTEAFF.

This chain uses TRBV6-5 with TRBJ2-7, with D possibly matching TRBD1 (6 bases). The CDR3 covers 14 residues. V dropped 6 bases and J dropped 5 bases, with 17 bases sitting between them. Germline lookup yields CDR1 MNHEY and CDR2 SVGAGI. The CDR3 loop reads CASRATGTHHEQYF. The CDR3 DNA reads as TGTGCCAGCAGAGCAACCGGGACACACCACGAGCAGTACTTC.

The chain is built from TRBV2 and TRBJ2-5; 12 bases line up with TRBD2. The CDR3 covers 16 residues. Germline V gene lookup returns CDR1 SNHLY and CDR2 FYNNEI. The trim removed 7 bases at V and 1 base at J, leaving 7 bases unmatched. This CDR3 is CASTRLAGDLQETQYF. The CDR3 nucleotides are TGTGCCAGCACCAGACTAGCGGGAGACCTCCAAGAGACCCAGTACTTC.

V gene TRBV7-2 combines with J gene TRBJ1-5; TRBD1 matches 8 bases. Germline CDR1 is SGHTA and CDR2 is FQGNSA. V lost 1 base, J lost 4 bases, and 6 bases stayed unmatched. The CDR3 is made up of 16 amino acids. In nucleotides, the CDR3 is TGTGCCAGCAGCTTAGGCCTTACAGGGGGGAATCAGCCCCAGCATTTT. Translated: CASSLGLTGGNQPQHF.

The chain is built from TRBV13 and TRBJ2-2; 10 nucleotides line up with TRBD2. Germline V gives CDR1 PRHDT, CDR2 FYEKMQ (reference sequence). The V and J ends lost 3 bases and 2 bases, in that order; junction bases with no gene match: 3. The CDR3 contains 16 residues. The DNA for the CDR3 is TGTGCCAGCAGCTTGGTAGCGGGAGGCAACACCGGGGAGCTGTTTTTT. As protein: CASSLVAGGNTGELFF. Supplemented by reference TRBV13 and TRBJ2-2, the full variable domain reads AAGVIQSPRHLIKEKRETATLKCYPIPRHDTVYWYQQGPGQDPQFLISFYEKMQSDKGSIPDRFSAQQFSDYHSELNMSSLELGDSALYFCASSLVAGGNTGELFFGEGSRLTVL.

The chain recombines TRBV24-1 with TRBJ1-6; 9 nucleotides line up with TRBD1. Germline CDR1 and CDR2: KGHDR and SFDVKD. There are 17 residues in the CDR3. With V trimmed by 3 bases and J by 7 bases, 9 bases remained unmatched. The chain's CDR3 is CATSDKSGQGRNSPLHF. The CDR3 DNA reads as TGTGCCACCAGTGATAAGTCAGGACAGGGGCGGAATTCACCCCTCCACTTT.